These 6 T cell receptor beta chains were all obtained from the same sample, sequenced in a study of blood T cell repertoires in COVID-19. Profiled with immunoSEQ multiplex PCR; TCRdb holds only in-frame clones, not every one. The sample records approximately 98,000 clones, about 85% being singletons. The source material was peripheral blood. The source is a woman between 70 and 85 years old with acute or convalescent COVID-19.

The chain couples TRBV6-5 to TRBJ1-1; 7 bases agree with TRBD1. The CDR3 has 15 amino acids. CDR1 is MNHEY and CDR2 is SVGAGI in the germline V gene. J lost 6 bases, V lost 0 bases, and 7 bases had no gene match. The CDR3 reads CASSYSRGGWAEAFF. CDR3 coding DNA: TGTGCCAGCAGTTACTCGAGAGGGGGCTGGGCTGAAGCTTTCTTT.

The V and J genes are TRBV6-5 and TRBJ1-6, with unresolved D. The germline V gene has CDR1 MNHEY and CDR2 SVGAGI. The CDR3 consists of 15 residues. Trimming cost V 0 bases and J 7 bases, with 10 bases left between them. For the CDR3, the DNA is TGTGCCAGCAGTTACTCGCAAACGAGGAATTCACCCCTCCACTTT. Translation gives CASSYSQTRNSPLHF.

The chain is built from TRBV12-3 or TRBV12-4 and TRBJ1-5; D remains unclear. The V gene lost 7 bases and the J gene lost 4 bases, with 8 bases spanning the gap. The length of the CDR3 is 12 residues. The CDR3 nucleotides read TGTGCCAGCAATGCCCAGAATCAGCCCCAGCATTTT. Encoded protein: CASNAQNQPQHF.

The chain joins TRBV19 to TRBJ2-2, with 10 bases that match TRBD2. The germline gives CDR1 LNHDA, CDR2 SQIVND (reference sequence). The CDR3 is 16 amino acids. J was trimmed by 4 bases and V by 1 base; bases with no gene match: 3. CDR3 in amino acids: CASSIGAGGTTGELFF. The CDR3 DNA reads as TGTGCCAGTAGTATAGGAGCGGGGGGGACCACCGGGGAGCTGTTTTTT. The variable domain in full, with the rest retrieved from reference TRBV19 and TRBJ2-2, is DGGITQSPKYLFRKEGQNVTLSCEQNLNHDAMYWYRQDPGQGLRLIYYSQIVNDFQKGDIAEGYSVSREKKESFPLTVTSAQKNPTAFYLCASSIGAGGTTGELFFGEGSRLTVL.

This chain joins TRBV6-2 or TRBV6-3 and TRBJ1-2; weak D call: TRBD1 (6 bases). The CDR3 loop spans 13 amino acids. V was trimmed by 2 bases and J by 7 bases, leaving 11 bases between them. Germline CDR1 and CDR2: MNHEY and SVGEGT. The CDR3 bases are TGTGCCAGCAGTTACCGGGGGGCGTCTGGCTACACCTTC. Its translation is CASSYRGASGYTF.

The V call is TRBV18, the J call TRBJ2-7, with D possibly matching TRBD2 (6 bases). Germline V gene sequence: CDR1 KGHSH, CDR2 LQKENI. The CDR3 has 14 residues. The V gene lost 1 base and the J gene lost 6 bases, with 13 bases spanning the gap. The CDR3 reads CASSPRGGGVEQYV. The DNA for the CDR3 is TGTGCCAGCTCACCACGGGGCGGCGGGGTCGAGCAGTACGTC.